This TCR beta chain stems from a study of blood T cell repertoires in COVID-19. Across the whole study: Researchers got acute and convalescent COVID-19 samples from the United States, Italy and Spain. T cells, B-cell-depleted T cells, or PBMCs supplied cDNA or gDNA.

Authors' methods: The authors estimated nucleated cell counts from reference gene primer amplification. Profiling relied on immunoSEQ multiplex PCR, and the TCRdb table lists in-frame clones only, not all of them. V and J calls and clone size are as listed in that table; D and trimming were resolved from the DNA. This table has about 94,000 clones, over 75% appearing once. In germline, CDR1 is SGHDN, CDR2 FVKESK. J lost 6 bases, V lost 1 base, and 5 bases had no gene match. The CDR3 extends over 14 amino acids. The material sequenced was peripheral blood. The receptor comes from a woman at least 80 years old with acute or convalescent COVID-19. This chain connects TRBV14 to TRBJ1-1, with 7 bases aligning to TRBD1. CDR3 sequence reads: CASSQVGGSAEAFF. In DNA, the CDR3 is TGTGCCAGCAGCCAAGTAGGGGGCTCGGCTGAAGCTTTCTTT.